This TCR beta chain was recovered during a study of regulatory T cells in long-lasting Graves disease. Findings and caveats of the study: Persistent disease was associated with favored TRBV28 usage and with favored use of TRBJ1-2 and TRBJ2-5.

This clonotype was seen ten or more times. Its antigen is not identified. In germline, CDR1 is MDHEN, CDR2 SYDVKM. The CDR3 length is 15 residues. V shed 5 bases and J 7 bases; nucleotides not matched to a gene: 12. Time point noted: newly diagnosed GD, antithyroid drugs for less than 3 months. The authors made the TCR library using RNA they extracted from PBMCs. Researchers made TCR beta libraries by using iRepertoire HTBI primers and running Arm-PCR on CDR3 regions. In the original analysis: In the combined samples, under 80 TRBV and some 14 TRBJ segments were identified. MiXCR, applied by TCRdb to the multiplex PCR reads, yields one record per CDR3 protein. These V and J calls are TCRdb output, not the study's own analysis. The data contain roughly 350,000 distinct CDR3 sequences, around 17% of them singletons. This same sample was also taken into another study, of T cells in Graves' hyperthyroidism and ophthalmopathy. Turning to that study: HTBI primers were used for first-round RT-PCR of the TCR CDR3. The model identified upcoming ophthalmopathy a median approximately 6.5 months ahead of onset.

This chain joins TRBV28 and TRBJ2-7, with 9 bases that match TRBD1. The TCR was taken from a man aged 40-50 years with Graves disease. The starting material was peripheral blood mononuclear cells (PBMCs), obtained at new diagnosis, from a patient treated with antithyroid drugs. The CDR3 coding sequence is TGTGCCAGCAGTGATTACCGGGACAGGGCACGGGAGCAGTACTTC. It specifies CASSDYRDRAREQYF.